This T cell receptor beta chain emerged from a study of post-analysis software for immune sequencing data. Unique molecular identifiers were carried by the TCR beta cDNA libraries. In TCRdb, the PCR reads were re-called with MiXCR into one record per CDR3 protein. The repertoire holds 400,000 to 500,000 distinct CDR3 sequences, with 30% to 45% as singletons. The V gene's germline CDR1 is SGHRS and CDR2 YFSETQ. The CDR3 totals 13 residues. Trimming stripped 0 bases from V and 8 bases from J, with 11 bases between. Study-wide findings and caveats: Five TRBV segments, including TRBV5-6, TRBV5-1 and TRBV20-1, were more frequent in patients than controls. Those with multiple sclerosis, the patient group, showed significantly lower normalized Chao1 diversity than controls.

Remarks on this clonotype: The antigen remains undetermined.

This rearrangement joins TRBV5-1 to TRBJ1-1; a possible D gene is TRBD1 (6 bases). The clonotype was recovered from a girl aged 2 to 10 with multiple sclerosis. Sequencing used blood. The CDR3 sequence: CASSLGETGEAFF. The DNA for the CDR3 is TGCGCCAGCAGCTTGGGGGAGACAGGCGAAGCTTTCTTT.